These T cell receptor beta chains were read from a single sample in a study of T-cell reconstitution after alpha-beta-depleted transplantation in children. TCRdb called the PCR reads again in MiXCR, with one record for every CDR3 protein. The data show 100,000 to 150,000 distinct CDR3 sequences, 23% seen once. This specimen consisted of PBMCs, mostly from graft donor cells, obtained 180 days after TCRalphabeta/CD19-depleted stem cell transplant. These receptor sequences come from a male patient between 2 and 15 years old who had a stem cell transplant for chronic granulomatous disease, so the T cells may come from the graft donor. CDR3s include the opening cysteine and the closing phenylalanine or tryptophan. A D gene is named only where the DNA matches it firmly. Some rows have no size entry. The others give once, few or many, or a class for an expanded clone.

J: TRBJ2-7
size: many
V: TRBV12-3/TRBV12-4
D: TRBD2
DNA: TGTCTTGTCTGGGTAGCGGGAGGAATAGAGCAGTACTTC
CDR3: CLVWVAGGIEQYF

J: TRBJ2-7
size: .
V: TRBV7-3
D: TRBD1
DNA: TGTGCCAGCAGTCGACAGGGGGGAGGGCACGAGCAGTACTTC
CDR3: CASSRQGGGHEQYF

J: TRBJ1-4
size: few
V: TRBV20-1
D: .
DNA: TGCAGTGCTAGGTGGGAGGGAGGTGCCACTAATGAAAAACTGTTTTTT
CDR3: CSARWEGGATNEKLFF

J: TRBJ2-7
size: few
V: TRBV29-1
D: .
DNA: TGCAGCGCCTCTGATGGAGCCCTCTACGAGCAGTACTTC
CDR3: CSASDGALYEQYF

J: TRBJ2-2
size: few
V: TRBV29-1
D: TRBD2
DNA: TGCAGCGTCCTACTAGCGGCGAACACCGGGGAGCTGTTTTTT
CDR3: CSVLLAANTGELFF

J: TRBJ2-3
size: many
V: TRBV15
D: .
DNA: TGTGCCACCAGCAGAGAATATTGGGGGCGGGCAGATACGCAGTATTTT
CDR3: CATSREYWGRADTQYF

J: TRBJ2-5
size: .
V: TRBV5-8
D: .
DNA: TGTGCCAGCAGCACCGGGGGGCCTCAAGAGACCCAGTACTTC
CDR3: CASSTGGPQETQYF

J: TRBJ2-7
size: many
V: TRBV5-1
D: .
DNA: TGCGCCAGCAGCTTGGGCCTTAACGCCGAGCAGTACTTC
CDR3: CASSLGLNAEQYF

J: TRBJ2-5
size: many
V: TRBV5-5
D: .
DNA: TGTGCCAGCAGCTTGACAGGGACCCAAGAGACCCAGTACTTC
CDR3: CASSLTGTQETQYF

J: TRBJ2-1
size: few
V: TRBV28
D: TRBD2
DNA: TGTGCCAGCAGTCTGTACACTAGCGGGATAAGCGAGCAGTTCTTC
CDR3: CASSLYTSGISEQFF

J: TRBJ2-1
size: few
V: TRBV12-3/TRBV12-4
D: TRBD2
DNA: TGTGCCAGCAGTTCCAGGACTAGCGGGCCCTACAATGAGCAGTTCTTC
CDR3: CASSSRTSGPYNEQFF

J: TRBJ2-7
size: .
V: TRBV11-2
D: .
DNA: TGTGCCAGCAGCACTCGGGACACCTCCTACGAGCAGTACTTC
CDR3: CASSTRDTSYEQYF

J: TRBJ2-3
size: many
V: TRBV5-1
D: TRBD2
DNA: TGCGCCAGCAGCTTGGGGGCGGGAGTTGCGACAGATACGCAGTATTTT
CDR3: CASSLGAGVATDTQYF

J: TRBJ1-6
size: many
V: TRBV7-3
D: .
DNA: TGTGCCAGCAGCTCCTCGATAAGTCTCAGCTCCTATAATTCACCCCTCCACTTT
CDR3: CASSSSISLSSYNSPLHF

J: TRBJ2-1
size: many
V: TRBV20-1
D: .
DNA: TGCAGTGCTGGACCGGGCGGTTCCTACAATGAGCAGTTCTTC
CDR3: CSAGPGGSYNEQFF

J: TRBJ1-6
size: many
V: TRBV18
D: TRBD1
DNA: TGTGCCAGCTCGGTACAGGGGTGGCGTTCACCCCTCCACTTT
CDR3: CASSVQGWRSPLHF

J: TRBJ2-5
size: few
V: TRBV10-3
D: .
DNA: TGTGCCATCAGTGAGCTGCACTCACAAGAGACCCAGTACTTC
CDR3: CAISELHSQETQYF

J: TRBJ2-5
size: few
V: TRBV10-3
D: .
DNA: TGTGCCATCAGTGTTGGTGGCAGGGGGCAGCGGGGGGAGACCCAGTACTTC
CDR3: CAISVGGRGQRGETQYF

J: TRBJ2-7
size: .
V: TRBV10-3
D: .
DNA: TGTGCCATGGCCTTTGGGCTCTCCTACGAGCAGTACTTC
CDR3: CAMAFGLSYEQYF

J: TRBJ2-1
size: few
V: TRBV5-6
D: .
DNA: TGTGCCAGCAGCTTGGGGACAGCCTACAATGAGCAGTTCTTC
CDR3: CASSLGTAYNEQFF

J: TRBJ2-7
size: .
V: TRBV27
D: .
DNA: TGTGCCAGCACCAACTACGAGCAGTACTTC
CDR3: CASTNYEQYF

J: TRBJ2-1
size: .
V: TRBV5-1
D: TRBD2
DNA: TGCGCCAGCAGCTTGATTTCGCGGACTAGCGGGATCAATGAGCAGTTCTTC
CDR3: CASSLISRTSGINEQFF

J: TRBJ1-1
size: few
V: TRBV9
D: .
DNA: TGTGCCAGCAGCCCTGGGGCTTTGAACACTGAAGCTTTCTTT
CDR3: CASSPGALNTEAFF

J: TRBJ1-5
size: few
V: TRBV12-3/TRBV12-4
D: .
DNA: TGTGCCAGCAGTTTGAACTTGATGGACAGAAGCAATCAGCCCCAGCATTTT
CDR3: CASSLNLMDRSNQPQHF

J: TRBJ2-5
size: few
V: TRBV29-1
D: .
DNA: TGCAGCGTAGATGACGAGGGTGCGGAGACCCAGTACTTC
CDR3: CSVDDEGAETQYF

J: TRBJ2-1
size: .
V: TRBV20-1
D: .
DNA: TGCAGTGCCATAACTCGGTCCGGGGGGCAGAACTACAATGAGCAGTTCTTC
CDR3: CSAITRSGGQNYNEQFF

J: TRBJ2-7
size: .
V: TRBV10-3
D: .
DNA: TGTGCCATCAGTGAGCTCGCCTATTCCTACGAGCAGTACTTC
CDR3: CAISELAYSYEQYF

J: TRBJ2-2
size: .
V: TRBV15
D: .
DNA: TGTGCCACCAGCAGAGTTGTCACCAACACCGGGGAGCTGTTTTTT
CDR3: CATSRVVTNTGELFF

J: TRBJ2-7
size: few
V: TRBV20-1
D: .
DNA: TGCAGTGCTAGAGCATACAGGAGCGAGCAGTACTTC
CDR3: CSARAYRSEQYF

J: TRBJ2-2
size: .
V: TRBV10-3
D: TRBD2
DNA: TGTGCCATCCATGGCGGGAGGGCCGCCGGGGAGCTGTTTTTT
CDR3: CAIHGGRAAGELFF

J: TRBJ1-1
size: .
V: TRBV5-1
D: .
DNA: TGCGCCAGCAGCACTCGAGGGTTTGGCACTGAAGCTTTCTTT
CDR3: CASSTRGFGTEAFF

J: TRBJ2-1
size: .
V: TRBV20-1
D: .
DNA: TGCAGTGCTAATCCCGATCGGGAGTGGCCGTACAATGAGCAGTTCTTC
CDR3: CSANPDREWPYNEQFF

J: TRBJ2-1
size: .
V: TRBV12-3/TRBV12-4
D: .
DNA: TGTGCCAGCAGGGGGGGACACCCCTACAATGAGCAGTTCTTC
CDR3: CASRGGHPYNEQFF

J: TRBJ2-6
size: many
V: TRBV6-7
D: TRBD1
DNA: TGTGCCAGCAGTTACTTAGCGGACAGGGGGAATAACTCTGGGGCCAACGTCCTGACTTTC
CDR3: CASSYLADRGNNSGANVLTF

J: TRBJ2-1
size: many
V: TRBV7-9
D: .
DNA: TGTGCCAGCAGCGTTACGGGGTATCCTGACAATGAGCAGTTCTTC
CDR3: CASSVTGYPDNEQFF

J: TRBJ2-4
size: .
V: TRBV12-3/TRBV12-4
D: .
DNA: TGTGCCAGCAGGGAGGGCGGAATAGCCAAAAACATTCAGTACTTC
CDR3: CASREGGIAKNIQYF

J: TRBJ2-1
size: .
V: TRBV12-3/TRBV12-4
D: .
DNA: TGTGCCAGCACTAAAGGCCCCTACCATGAGCAGTTCTTC
CDR3: CASTKGPYHEQFF

J: TRBJ1-2
size: many
V: TRBV5-1
D: .
DNA: TGCGCCAGCAGATATGAAGACTATGGCTACACCTTC
CDR3: CASRYEDYGYTF

J: TRBJ1-4
size: .
V: TRBV9
D: .
DNA: TGTGCCAGCAGCGCCCCCGGGGCCCCAAATGAAAAACTGTTTTTT
CDR3: CASSAPGAPNEKLFF

J: TRBJ2-1
size: .
V: TRBV20-1
D: .
DNA: TGCAGTGCCTTTCGCAGCGTCAGGCCCAGCTCCTACAATGAGCAGTTCTTC
CDR3: CSAFRSVRPSSYNEQFF

J: TRBJ1-2
size: few
V: TRBV28
D: .
DNA: TGTGCCAGCAGTACTCTGGGGGGCGGCTATGGCTACACCTTC
CDR3: CASSTLGGGYGYTF

J: TRBJ1-1
size: .
V: TRBV13
D: .
DNA: TGTGCCAGCAGCCGGCGGCCTGAAGCTTTCTTT
CDR3: CASSRRPEAFF

J: TRBJ2-1
size: many
V: TRBV12-3/TRBV12-4
D: .
DNA: TGTGCCAGCAGTTTACAGGGGAGGTTAGGCAATGAGCAGTTCTTC
CDR3: CASSLQGRLGNEQFF

J: TRBJ2-7
size: many
V: TRBV20-1
D: TRBD1
DNA: TGCAGTGCTTCACGGGACAGGGAACCCTACGAGCAGTACTTC
CDR3: CSASRDREPYEQYF

J: TRBJ2-7
size: many
V: TRBV7-8
D: .
DNA: TGTGCCAGCAGCTTAGGCCCGGGGGGCCACCTACCCTACGAGCAGTACTTC
CDR3: CASSLGPGGHLPYEQYF

J: TRBJ2-2
size: .
V: TRBV6-5
D: .
DNA: TGTGCCAGCAGTTACTACCCCTCAGGCGCTGGCGGGGAGCTGTTTTTT
CDR3: CASSYYPSGAGGELFF

J: TRBJ1-3
size: few
V: TRBV7-6
D: .
DNA: TGTGCCAGCAGCTTAGACCTTCTGGCTGGAAACACCATATATTTT
CDR3: CASSLDLLAGNTIYF

J: TRBJ2-7
size: few
V: TRBV7-2
D: TRBD2
DNA: TGTGCCAGCAGCCGCGGTGCGGCGGGAGATGCCCAGCAGTACTTC
CDR3: CASSRGAAGDAQQYF

J: TRBJ2-1
size: .
V: TRBV24-1
D: .
DNA: TGTGCCACCAGTTCCATCATCGGCGAGCAGTTCTTC
CDR3: CATSSIIGEQFF

J: TRBJ2-1
size: .
V: TRBV12-3/TRBV12-4
D: .
DNA: TGTGCCAGCAGTTTAGGCGGCGGTTACAATGAGCAGTTCTTC
CDR3: CASSLGGGYNEQFF

J: TRBJ1-4
size: few
V: TRBV7-2
D: .
DNA: TGTGCCAGCAGCTCCGCAGGCGTGGGGGGGGAAAAACTGTTTTTT
CDR3: CASSSAGVGGEKLFF

J: TRBJ1-3
size: few
V: TRBV5-6
D: TRBD1
DNA: TGTGCCAGCAGCTTGGCCGGACAGGGTGCAGGAAACACCATATATTTT
CDR3: CASSLAGQGAGNTIYF

J: TRBJ2-7
size: many
V: TRBV5-1
D: TRBD2
DNA: TGCGCCAGCAGCCACGGACTAGCGGGAGCCCAGATTTACGAGCAGTACTTC
CDR3: CASSHGLAGAQIYEQYF

J: TRBJ1-5
size: .
V: TRBV4-2
D: .
DNA: TGTGCCAGCAGCCGAGGTGGGGAGGTTGTCAATCAGCCCCAGCATTTT
CDR3: CASSRGGEVVNQPQHF

J: TRBJ1-2
size: .
V: TRBV20-1
D: .
DNA: TGCAGTGCTGACTATATATATGGCTACACCTTC
CDR3: CSADYIYGYTF

J: TRBJ2-2
size: .
V: TRBV15
D: TRBD2
DNA: TGTGCCACCAGCAGACTAGCGGGAGGGCCCGGGGAGCTGTTTTTT
CDR3: CATSRLAGGPGELFF

J: TRBJ2-5
size: many
V: TRBV20-1
D: TRBD1
DNA: TGCAGTGCTAGAGAGGCAGGGGGCGCAGAGACCCAGTACTTC
CDR3: CSAREAGGAETQYF

J: TRBJ2-7
size: few
V: TRBV29-1
D: TRBD2
DNA: TGCAGCGCTACCACCGGGACTAGCAAATACGAGCAGTACTTC
CDR3: CSATTGTSKYEQYF

J: TRBJ1-6
size: many
V: TRBV18
D: TRBD1
DNA: TGTGCCAGCTCACCCCGGACAGGAGATAATTCACCCCTCCACTTT
CDR3: CASSPRTGDNSPLHF